This T cell receptor (beta chain) was identified in a study of T cell repertoires in cytomegalovirus infection. Study results and caveats: Using cumulative public TCR beta family frequency, the authors identified those who carried CMV together with the relevant HLA.

Each CDR3 protein is one row after TCRdb ran MiXCR on the reads. The table includes about 320,000 distinct CDR3 sequences, more than 8% detected once. The CDR3 has 13 residues. CDR1 and CDR2 from the germline V gene are SGHAT and FQNNGV. Note on this clonotype: No antigen is known for it. Germline is not matched at one junction end, which may reflect a read error.

The receptor comes from a human donor in good health (CMV status not recorded). Some clones in this sample may be carry-over from other donors' samples. V and J are TRBV11-2 and TRBJ1-1, with D perhaps TRBD1 (5 bases). The sample taken for sequencing was PBMCs. The CDR3 loop is CGSNPEGATEAFF. The CDR3 nucleotides are TGTGGCAGCAACCCAGAAGGGGCCACTGAAGCTTTCTTT.